This record covers a single T cell receptor (beta chain). This specimen belongs to a study of control samples from healthy donors and cancer patients. TCRdb keeps only in-frame clones here, not all; method: immunoSEQ multiplex PCR. The sample gives some 79,000 clones, more than 75% of which show up once; 4% is in the top ten. V lost 0 bases and J lost 1; bases outside the gene matches: 8. Germline CDR1 and CDR2: SGHKS and YYEKEE (reference sequence). This CDR3 has 18 amino acids. The rearrangement uses TRBV5-5 and TRBJ2-1; 9 nucleotides match TRBD1. This receptor was identified in a woman in her fifties or sixties in good health. Sequenced sample: blood. CDR3: CASSLAAGGQGSYNEQFF. The CDR3 bases are TGTGCCAGCAGCTTGGCGGCAGGAGGACAGGGGTCCTACAATGAGCAGTTCTTC.